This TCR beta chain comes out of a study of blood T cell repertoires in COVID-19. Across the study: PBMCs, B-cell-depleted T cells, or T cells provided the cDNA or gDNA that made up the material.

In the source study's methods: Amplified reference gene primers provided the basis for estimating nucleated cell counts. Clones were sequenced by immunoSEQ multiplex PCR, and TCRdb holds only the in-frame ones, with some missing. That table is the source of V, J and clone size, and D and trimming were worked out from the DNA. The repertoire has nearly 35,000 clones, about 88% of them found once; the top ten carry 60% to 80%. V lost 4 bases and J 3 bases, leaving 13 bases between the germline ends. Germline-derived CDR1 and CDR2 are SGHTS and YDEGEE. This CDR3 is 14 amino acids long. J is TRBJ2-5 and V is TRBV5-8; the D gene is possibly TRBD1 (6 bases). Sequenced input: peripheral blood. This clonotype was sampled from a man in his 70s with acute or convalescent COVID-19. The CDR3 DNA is TGTGCCAGCAGCCAACAGGGAACGAAAGAGACCCAGTACTTC. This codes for CASSQQGTKETQYF.